This TCR beta chain comes out of a study of T-cell reconstitution after alpha-beta-depleted transplantation in children (dated by TCRdb to the mid-2010s). About the full investigation: Using TCR repertoire profiling, the study followed T-cell immune reconstitution in a quantitative way in children after TCRalphabeta/CD19-depleted allogeneic hematopoietic cell transplantation.

The sample's treatment or condition label is to be understood as: allogeneic hematopoietic cell transplantation with graft depleted of TCRalphabeta T cells and CD19 B cells. The transplant recipients were children given TCRalphabeta/CD19-depleted allogeneic hematopoietic cell grafts. Here is what the overall study found, with its caveats: The high TCRbeta diversity at day 60 in some patients was ascribed to recipient T cells and intrathymic progenitors that had survived conditioning. Over the following months the frequencies of hyperexpanded clones went down, and after one year T-cell counts and TCRbeta diversity were mostly credited to newly produced T cells. About two months after transplant, the apparently early recovery of alphabetaT-cell counts reportedly depended on just several hundred clones that had expanded rapidly and came from non-depleted graft cells.

There are 17 amino acids in the CDR3, from cysteine to phenylalanine inclusive. Here the CDR3 DNA is all that survives: 51 bases in frame from base 1. V is pared back by 0 bases and J by 4 bases, with 13 bases lying between the germline termini. Based on the germline V gene, the CDR1 and CDR2 sequences are LGHNA and YSLEER. Many counts were recorded for this clonotype. The antigen this receptor binds is unknown. No much larger clone is present one base from it, and per-base qualities are unavailable. Library generation was performed with PCR. The reads were generated on an Illumina HiSeq 2500. TCR library preparation used molecular barcoding, with unique molecular identifiers applied to normalize quantification of the TCRbeta repertoire. TCRdb cleaned the public reads at Q25 with fastp, built clones with MiXCR and kept in-frame beta chains. For every CDR3 protein sequence, its rows merge into one entry that carries the most common genes and DNA. Counted in this sample were about 460,000 distinct CDR3 sequences; roughly 10% of them appeared once. 2% to 2.5% of the sample is held by the ten biggest clonotypes.

The rearranged chain carries TRBV4-3 and TRBJ1-6; TRBD1 is a weak D gene call, 5 bases matching. The origin of this receptor is a child aged 2 to 10 with inherited bone marrow failure, due to receive a stem cell transplant. This material consisted of PBMCs, taken before TCRalphabeta/CD19-depleted stem cell transplant. The CDR3: CASSQDGTVFYNSPLHF. In nucleotides, the sequence is TGCGCCAGCAGCCAAGATGGGACGGTGTTTTATAATTCACCCCTCCACTTT.